Listed below are T cell receptor beta chains from one sample, sequenced in a study of human T cells and chemical hapten exposure. TCRdb reanalysed the RACE reads using MiXCR and keeps one entry per CDR3 protein. The table includes 150,000 to 200,000 distinct CDR3 sequences, about 31% detected once. Sample: whole blood, taken in connection with sensitization to the hapten diphenylcyclopropenone (DPC). The receptors were gathered from a woman in her 30s with alopecia areata. Some clones in this sample may be carry-over from other donors' samples. Each CDR3 is given with its conserved first and last residue. The D gene is left open where the match is weak. A clone size is listed for some rows: how often the clone was seen (once, few, many), or a class if it is expanded.

TRBJ1-3	-	TRBV5-1	few	TGCGCCAGCAGCTTGGACATCTCTGGAAACACCATATATTTT	CASSLDISGNTIYF
TRBJ2-2	TRBD1	TRBV28	-	TGTGCCAGCAGTAAAAGGACAGGCCGCCTCACCGGGGAGCTGTTTTTT	CASSKRTGRLTGELFF
TRBJ2-1	TRBD2	TRBV11-3	few	TGTGCCAGCAGCTTAGTGGCTAGCGGGAGTGGGGAGCAGTTCTTC	CASSLVASGSGEQFF
TRBJ2-2	-	TRBV10-3	-	TGTGCCATCAGTGCGCCTGGGGAGCTGTTTTTT	CAISAPGELFF
TRBJ2-5	-	TRBV4-2	-	TGTGCCAGCAGCCAAGCGGAGTACCAAGAGACCCAGTACTTC	CASSQAEYQETQYF
TRBJ2-5	-	TRBV5-1	-	TGCGCCAGCGGCCTCGACCAAGAGACCCAGTACTTC	CASGLDQETQYF
TRBJ1-1	-	TRBV5-1	-	TGCGCCAGCAGACCGCGGCGGGGAGACACTGAAGCTTTCTTT	CASRPRRGDTEAFF
TRBJ1-1	TRBD1	TRBV28	many	TGTGCCAGCAGTTCGGGACAGGGGAACACTGAAGCTTTCTTT	CASSSGQGNTEAFF
TRBJ1-2	-	TRBV2	few	TGTGCCAGCACGGGGCCGGGGAACTATGGCTACACCTTC	CASTGPGNYGYTF
TRBJ2-7	TRBD1	TRBV29-1	few	TGCAGCGTTGGCAAGGGGGCCGGCGAGCAGTACTTC	CSVGKGAGEQYF
TRBJ2-1	TRBD2	TRBV6-2/TRBV6-3	-	TGTGCCAGCGTCAAGTCTAGCGGATACTACAATGAGCAGTTCTTC	CASVKSSGYYNEQFF
TRBJ1-2	TRBD1	TRBV20-1	few	TGCAGTGCTAGTCGTCCGGGACAGGGGAGGGATGGCTACACCTTC	CSASRPGQGRDGYTF
TRBJ1-1	-	TRBV10-3	-	TGTGCCATCAGTGAAGGGCAGATGAACACTGAAGCTTTCTTT	CAISEGQMNTEAFF
TRBJ2-1	-	TRBV29-1	-	TGCAGCGTTGCCCCCGTTGGGACCTCGGAGCAGTTCTTC	CSVAPVGTSEQFF
TRBJ1-2	TRBD1	TRBV6-5	few	TGTGCCAGCAGTTACGTCGACAGGGGTAGGGGCTACACCTTC	CASSYVDRGRGYTF
TRBJ2-5	TRBD1	TRBV28	many	TGTGCCAGCAGTTTAGCGCGCCCGGGACAGCGAGAGACCCAGTACTTC	CASSLARPGQRETQYF
TRBJ2-3	TRBD1	TRBV6-2/TRBV6-3	-	TGTGCCAGCAGTTACGGGACAGGGGATGAAGATACGCAGTATTTT	CASSYGTGDEDTQYF
TRBJ1-5	-	TRBV5-5	few	TGTGCCAGCAGCTCAGGGGATCAGCCCCAGCATTTT	CASSSGDQPQHF
TRBJ2-5	-	TRBV6-2/TRBV6-3	few	TGTGCCAGCAGTTACTCGTCCGGACAAGAGACCCAGTACTTC	CASSYSSGQETQYF
TRBJ2-5	-	TRBV4-1	-	TGCGCCAGCAGCGGGGTGACAGAGACCCAGTACTTC	CASSGVTETQYF
TRBJ2-7	TRBD2	TRBV10-2	many	TGCGCCAGCAGTGAGGTGGGCGGGAGGCAGTACTTC	CASSEVGGRQYF
TRBJ1-2	TRBD1	TRBV27	-	TGTGCCAGCAGGCTACAGGGGGATGATGGCTACACCTTC	CASRLQGDDGYTF
TRBJ1-3	-	TRBV4-2	once	TGTGCCAGCAGCCAAGATTTCAGGGGCGGAAACACCATATATTTT	CASSQDFRGGNTIYF
TRBJ2-3	-	TRBV12-3/TRBV12-4	-	TGTGCCAGCAGTCCGACCTCGTACACAGATACGCAGTATTTT	CASSPTSYTDTQYF
TRBJ2-2	TRBD2	TRBV20-1	few	TGCAGTGCTAGTAAGGGGACTAGGTCCGGGGAGCTGTTTTTT	CSASKGTRSGELFF
TRBJ2-5	TRBD2	TRBV6-2/TRBV6-3	-	TGTGCCAGCAGTTACAGGTCCCGTGCTAGCGGGGGCCCCGTTTCCTTAGATCAAGAGACCCAGTACTTC	CASSYRSRASGGPVSLDQETQYF
TRBJ1-2	-	TRBV6-5	once	TGTGCCAGCAGTTACTCCGGGGGCAAAGGTTATGGCTACACCTTC	CASSYSGGKGYGYTF
TRBJ1-5	TRBD1	TRBV6-6	-	TGTGCCAGCAGAGAGGGGACAGGGAGGGACCAGCCCCAGCATTTT	CASREGTGRDQPQHF
TRBJ2-2	-	TRBV28	few	TGTGCCAGCAGTCCACGTAGGGGAGGCACCGGGGAGCTGTTTTTT	CASSPRRGGTGELFF
TRBJ1-1	TRBD1	TRBV18	-	TGTGCCAGCTCACTGCAGGGGGCGCTTCCTGAAGCTTTCTTT	CASSLQGALPEAFF
TRBJ1-3	-	TRBV9	-	TGTGCCAGCAGTGCACAGGGTAACACCATATATTTT	CASSAQGNTIYF
TRBJ1-1	-	TRBV6-2/TRBV6-3	-	TGTGCCAGCAGTGCGGGACTCATGAACACTGAAGCTTTCTTT	CASSAGLMNTEAFF
TRBJ2-1	-	TRBV7-2	-	TGTGCCAGCAGCAGGGAAGGCAATGAGCAGTTCTTC	CASSREGNEQFF
TRBJ2-1	TRBD2	TRBV7-9	many	TGTGCCAGCAGCCTGGGACTAGCGTCGTACAATGAGCAGTTCTTC	CASSLGLASYNEQFF
TRBJ2-5	-	TRBV29-1	-	TGCAGCGTTTCCGGGACACAAGAGACCCAGTACTTC	CSVSGTQETQYF
TRBJ1-1	-	TRBV27	-	TGTGCCAGCAGTTCCCCCCGAGGTGCTGAAGCTTTCTTT	CASSSPRGAEAFF
TRBJ2-5	-	TRBV20-1	-	TGCAGTATTAAGAGAGGGGAGACCCAGTACTTC	CSIKRGETQYF
TRBJ1-1	-	TRBV20-1	-	TGCAGTGCTAGCCGGGACGGGACCAGTGAAGCTTTCTTT	CSASRDGTSEAFF
TRBJ2-2	-	TRBV2	once	TGTGCCAGCAGTGTAGGGGTCGGCGGGGAGCTGTTTTTT	CASSVGVGGELFF
TRBJ2-3	-	TRBV29-1	-	TGCAGCGTTGAAACAGCCACAGATACGCAGTATTTT	CSVETATDTQYF
TRBJ1-5	-	TRBV4-1	few	TGCGCCAGCAGCATACACAGGGAGAGCAATCAGCCCCAGCATTTT	CASSIHRESNQPQHF
TRBJ2-5	TRBD2	TRBV9	-	TGTGCCAGCAGTTCCCGGGGGGGAAGTCAAGAGACCCAGTACTTC	CASSSRGGSQETQYF
TRBJ2-1	-	TRBV20-1	-	TGCAGCGCGATGTCGTCCGTCTACAATGAGCAGTTCTTC	CSAMSSVYNEQFF
TRBJ2-7	TRBD2	TRBV28	-	TGTGCCAGCAGTCCTCCGGGAGGCCCCTCCTACGAGCAGTACTTC	CASSPPGGPSYEQYF
TRBJ1-1	-	TRBV5-1	few	TGCGCCAGCAGCCCAGGGACGGACGCTGAAGCTTTCTTT	CASSPGTDAEAFF
TRBJ2-2	-	TRBV11-2	few	TGTGCCAGCAGCCCCGGGGTTTTGGCGAACACCGGGGAGCTGTTTTTT	CASSPGVLANTGELFF
TRBJ2-4	-	TRBV2	-	TGTGCCAGCACCGTCAGCAGGGACGTGGGAAACATTCAGTACTTC	CASTVSRDVGNIQYF
TRBJ2-7	TRBD2	TRBV27	-	TGTGCCAGCAGAAGCCCGACTAGCGGGGGGAACGAGCAGTACTTC	CASRSPTSGGNEQYF
TRBJ2-7	TRBD2	TRBV7-2	once	TGTGCCAGCCGGGAAAGCGGGGGGGCACAGGTGTCCGAGCAGTACTTC	CASRESGGAQVSEQYF
TRBJ1-5	-	TRBV6-6	-	TGTGCCAGCAGTTACTCGAGATCTCGTGGGGCGCGGTGGGCTCAGCCCCAGCATTTT	CASSYSRSRGARWAQPQHF
TRBJ1-2	-	TRBV29-1	few	TGCAGCGTGTCGACAGGTCCTAACTATGGCTACACCTTC	CSVSTGPNYGYTF
TRBJ1-1	TRBD1	TRBV28	few	TGTGCCAGCAGTTTCGACGGACAGGGATCTGAAGCTTTCTTT	CASSFDGQGSEAFF
TRBJ2-5	-	TRBV28	-	TGTGCCAGCACTACAGGGCGCTTGGAGACCCAGTACTTC	CASTTGRLETQYF
TRBJ2-7	-	TRBV29-1	few	TGCAGCGTTGATACGCCGGAGGGAGGCGAGCAGTACTTC	CSVDTPEGGEQYF
TRBJ1-5	-	TRBV2	-	TGTGCCAGCTGGGGGCCTAATCAGCCCCAGCATTTT	CASWGPNQPQHF
TRBJ2-1	-	TRBV6-2/TRBV6-3	-	TGTGCCAGCAGTTACACGGCAGGGGCTAGCTCCTACAATGAGCAGTTCTTC	CASSYTAGASSYNEQFF
TRBJ1-2	-	TRBV29-1	-	TGCAGCGTTGAAGATCCGAGAGGAGGTGGCTACACCTTC	CSVEDPRGGGYTF
TRBJ1-2	TRBD1	TRBV20-1	few	TGCAGTGCCCGGGACAGGGCGGGCTACACCTTC	CSARDRAGYTF
TRBJ1-6	-	TRBV20-1	-	TGCAGTGCTAGAGAGGAGGGTACTTATAATTCACCCCTCCACTTT	CSAREEGTYNSPLHF